This TCR beta chain was documented in a study of graft-versus-host responses after intestinal transplantation. As for this clone: Its antigen remains unidentified.

Profiling relied on immunoSEQ multiplex PCR, and the TCRdb table lists in-frame clones only, not all of them. This sample has about 93,000 clones, with approximately 82% found just once. The CDR3 extends over 13 amino acids. V gave up 5 bases and J gave up 9 bases, with 15 bases separating them. The germline gives CDR1 SGDLS, CDR2 YYNGEE. This chain joins TRBV9 and TRBJ2-1, with a tentative D call TRBD2 (6 bases). This sample comprised unstimulated CD4+ T cells sorted from spleen or lymph node cells, obtained before intestinal transplant. The sequence was collected from a human donor who received an intestinal transplant. The DNA for the CDR3 is TGTGCCAGCAGACCCAGCGGGCGTGGTGAGCAGTTCTTC. It codes for CASRPSGRGEQFF.